These 18 T cell receptor beta chains share one sample of origin, sequenced in a study of cytomegalovirus exposure and HLA in healthy donors. Researchers ran the PCR with 60 Vbeta and 13 Jbeta primers. Using immunoSEQ multiplex PCR, the repertoire was profiled, and TCRdb retains in-frame clones only, with some absent. The repertoire holds about 230,000 clones, with roughly 81% as singletons. The sample taken for sequencing was PBMCs. These receptors were obtained from a girl aged 2 to 10 in good health and CMV-seronegative.

CDR3 nucleotides: TGTGCCAGCAGTGATACCCCCTGGGAGAGCTACACCTTC. It yields the protein CASSDTPWESYTF. The chain is built from TRBV6-5 and TRBJ1-2; D unresolved. From germline, CDR1 is MNHEY and CDR2 SVGAGI. V was shortened by 5 bases and J by 9 bases, with 16 bases between the two germline ends. The CDR3 is 13 amino acids.

The chain joins TRBV5-4 to TRBJ2-7; possibly TRBD1 for D (5 bases). V was pared by 0 bases and J by 2 bases, with 12 bases between. The germline gives CDR1 SGHNT, CDR2 YYREEE (reference sequence). The length of the CDR3 is 15 residues. This CDR3 is CASSLGGREPYEQYF. For the CDR3, the DNA is TGTGCCAGCAGCTTGGGGGGCAGGGAACCCTACGAGCAGTACTTC. The full variable domain, completed using reference TRBV5-4 and TRBJ2-7, is ETGVTQSPTHLIKTRGQQVTLRCSSQSGHNTVSWYQQALGQGPQFIFQYYREEENGRGNFPPRFSGLQFPNYSSELNVNALELDDSALYLCASSLGGREPYEQYFGPGTRLTVT.

The chain has TRBV5-1 and TRBJ2-2; unclear D gene. In germline, CDR1 is SGHRS, CDR2 YFSETQ. The CDR3 is 12 residues long. Trimming removed 4 bases at V and 1 base at J, with 2 bases between. This CDR3 reads CASSQNTGELFF. CDR3 in DNA: TGCGCCAGCAGCCAGAACACCGGGGAGCTGTTTTTT.

This chain links TRBV7-9 with TRBJ1-2; 8 positions match TRBD1. V lost 1 base and J lost 6; bases outside the gene matches: 7. CDR1 SEHNR and CDR2 FQNEAQ come from the germline V gene (reference sequence). The CDR3 length is 15 residues. DNA of the CDR3: TGTGCCAGCAGCTTAGGGACAGGGTCGGTCCATGGCTACACCTTC. Translation gives CASSLGTGSVHGYTF.

V is TRBV5-1 and J is TRBJ1-2, with D perhaps TRBD1 (5 bases). Trimming removed 9 bases at V and 0 bases at J, with 21 bases between. The CDR3 spans 16 residues. CDR1 and CDR2 (germline): SGHRS, YFSETQ. The CDR3 nucleotides are TGCGCCACATATACCGGGACTGCGCGTTCTAACTATGGCTACACCTTC. The encoded protein is CATYTGTARSNYGYTF.

This chain links TRBV6-1 with TRBJ2-7; 11 nucleotides align to TRBD1. This CDR3 region has 14 residues. Germline loops: CDR1 MNHNS, CDR2 SASEGT. V dropped 5 bases and J dropped 9; count of bases not matched to a gene: 9. CDR3: CASSSRTGGLAQYF. CDR3 DNA: TGTGCCAGCAGTTCCCGGACAGGGGGCCTCGCGCAGTACTTC.

V is TRBV6-1 and J is TRBJ1-1; perhaps TRBD1 as D (5 bases). V was cut by 7 bases and J by 5 bases, with 14 bases left in between. The CDR3 covers 13 residues. Germline-derived CDR1 and CDR2 are MNHNS and SASEGT. The CDR3 sequence is CASKEGSGTEAFF. The CDR3 nucleotides are TGTGCCAGCAAGGAGGGGTCGGGGACTGAAGCTTTCTTT.

The chain combines TRBV5-4 with TRBJ1-1, with 8 bases fitting TRBD1. The CDR3 runs to 13 residues. The V gene end was trimmed by 2 bases and the J gene end by 5 bases; junction bases not matched to a gene: 2. The V gene's germline CDR1 is SGHNT and CDR2 YYREEE (reference sequence). The chain's CDR3 is CASSLTGGTEAFF. CDR3 DNA sequence: TGTGCCAGCAGCTTAACAGGGGGAACTGAAGCTTTCTTT. Based on the CDR3 plus reference TRBV5-4 and TRBJ1-1, the full variable domain is ETGVTQSPTHLIKTRGQQVTLRCSSQSGHNTVSWYQQALGQGPQFIFQYYREEENGRGNFPPRFSGLQFPNYSSELNVNALELDDSALYLCASSLTGGTEAFFGQGTRLTVV.

V gene TRBV6-6 combines with J gene TRBJ1-5; TRBD1 might be the D (5 bases). The CDR3 length is 14 residues. V was clipped by 2 bases and J by 7 bases, with 12 bases between them. Germline V gene data show CDR1 as MNHNY and CDR2 as SVGAGI (reference sequence). CDR3 region: CASSYAEGEQPQHF. The CDR3 region has the DNA TGTGCCAGCAGTTACGCCGAAGGGGAACAGCCCCAGCATTTT.

This clone has just one count. This chain connects TRBV6-6 to TRBJ2-5, with D possibly TRBD2 on 5 matching bases. V was trimmed by 1 base and J by 4 bases, leaving 10 bases between them. The V gene's germline CDR1 is MNHNY and CDR2 SVGAGI (reference sequence). There are 14 residues in the CDR3. CDR3 residues: CASSYFSSGETQYF. CDR3 sequence (DNA): TGTGCCAGCAGTTACTTTTCCAGCGGAGAGACCCAGTACTTC.

The chain carries TRBV6-5 and TRBJ2-5; 7 nucleotides line up with TRBD1. Germline lookup yields CDR1 MNHEY and CDR2 SVGAGI. The CDR3 extends over 13 amino acids. Trimming removed 5 bases from V and 7 bases from J; junction bases left unmatched: 7. Here the CDR3 DNA reads TGTGCCAGCAGTCAGGACAGGTGGCGGACCCAGTACTTC. Translated: CASSQDRWRTQYF.

V is TRBV6-1 and J is TRBJ1-1; D uncertain. Germline V gene sequence: CDR1 MNHNS, CDR2 SASEGT. The CDR3 extends over 13 amino acids. Trimming took 8 bases from V and 1 from J, leaving 11 bases between them. CDR3 nucleotide sequence: TGTGCCAGCGGCACAGAGCAGAACACTGAAGCTTTCTTT. Translation gives CASGTEQNTEAFF.

The chain couples TRBV6-1 to TRBJ1-5; TRBD1 matches at 9 bases. Per the germline V gene, CDR1 is MNHNS and CDR2 is SASEGT. This CDR3 is 16 amino acids long. The J segment lost 0 bases and the V segment lost 4 bases, leaving 4 bases of the junction unmatched. CDR3 sequence reads: CASSGTGASSNQPQHF. The CDR3 DNA reads TGTGCCAGCAGTGGGACAGGGGCTTCTAGCAATCAGCCCCAGCATTTT.

This chain joins TRBV5-1 and TRBJ2-1; 7 positions match TRBD1. Germline V lookup: CDR1 SGHRS, CDR2 YFSETQ. The CDR3 contains 12 residues. Losses at the gene ends were 7 bases for V and 13 bases for J; bases not matched to a gene: 11. The CDR3 bases are TGCGCCAGCGGACAGGACGTAGGTTCACAGTTCTTC. Its protein product is CASGQDVGSQFF. Using reference TRBV5-1 and TRBJ2-1 for the parts outside the CDR3, the full variable domain is KAGVTQTPRYLIKTRGQQVTLSCSPISGHRSVSWYQQTPGQGLQFLFEYFSETQRNKGNFPGRFSGRQFSNSRSEMNVSTLELGDSALYLCASGQDVGSQFFGPGTRLTVL.

This chain joins TRBV5-4 and TRBJ2-1, with 9 bases identical to TRBD2. CDR1 is SGHNT and CDR2 is YYREEE in the germline V gene (reference sequence). The ends lost 2 bases at V and 8 bases at J; junction bases unmatched: 20. The CDR3 has 19 amino acids. Here the CDR3 reads CASSFPGSGLAGRSHEQFF. The CDR3 nucleotides read TGTGCCAGCAGCTTCCCGGGATCGGGACTAGCTGGGAGGTCGCATGAGCAGTTCTTC.

The rearrangement uses TRBV7-9 and TRBJ2-7; 11 nucleotides match TRBD1. Germline V gene lookup returns CDR1 SEHNR and CDR2 FQNEAQ (reference sequence). Trimming removed 5 bases from V and 2 bases from J; junction bases left unmatched: 5. The CDR3 has 15 residues. The CDR3 reads CASSARDRGAYEQYF. The CDR3 DNA is TGTGCCAGCAGCGCCCGGGACAGGGGGGCCTACGAGCAGTACTTC. Based on the CDR3 plus reference TRBV7-9 and TRBJ2-7, the full variable domain is DTGVSQNPRHKITKRGQNVTFRCDPISEHNRLYWYRQTLGQGPEFLTYFQNEAQLEKSRLLSDRFSAERPKGSFSTLEIQRTEQGDSAMYLCASSARDRGAYEQYFGPGTRLTVT.

The chain has TRBV21-1 and TRBJ2-3; the table's D call of TRBD2 was not tested on the DNA. TRBV21-1 is a pseudogene locus. This CDR3 is 10 amino acids long. The CDR3 DNA reads as TGTGCCAGCCCGGCAGATACGCAGTATTTT. This sequence encodes CASPADTQYF.

V and J are TRBV19 and TRBJ2-3; 11 bases are shared with TRBD1. CDR1 and CDR2 from the germline V gene are LNHDA and SQIVND (reference sequence). J lost 4 bases, V lost 5 bases, and 11 bases had no gene match. The CDR3 loop spans 17 amino acids. CDR3 coding DNA: TGTGCCAGTAGTGCCAAACTCGGGACAGGGGGTTCAGATACGCAGTATTTT. Amino acids: CASSAKLGTGGSDTQYF. Looking up the rest from reference TRBV19 and TRBJ2-3 gives the full variable domain: DGGITQSPKYLFRKEGQNVTLSCEQNLNHDAMYWYRQDPGQGLRLIYYSQIVNDFQKGDIAEGYSVSREKKESFPLTVTSAQKNPTAFYLCASSAKLGTGGSDTQYFGPGTRLTVL.